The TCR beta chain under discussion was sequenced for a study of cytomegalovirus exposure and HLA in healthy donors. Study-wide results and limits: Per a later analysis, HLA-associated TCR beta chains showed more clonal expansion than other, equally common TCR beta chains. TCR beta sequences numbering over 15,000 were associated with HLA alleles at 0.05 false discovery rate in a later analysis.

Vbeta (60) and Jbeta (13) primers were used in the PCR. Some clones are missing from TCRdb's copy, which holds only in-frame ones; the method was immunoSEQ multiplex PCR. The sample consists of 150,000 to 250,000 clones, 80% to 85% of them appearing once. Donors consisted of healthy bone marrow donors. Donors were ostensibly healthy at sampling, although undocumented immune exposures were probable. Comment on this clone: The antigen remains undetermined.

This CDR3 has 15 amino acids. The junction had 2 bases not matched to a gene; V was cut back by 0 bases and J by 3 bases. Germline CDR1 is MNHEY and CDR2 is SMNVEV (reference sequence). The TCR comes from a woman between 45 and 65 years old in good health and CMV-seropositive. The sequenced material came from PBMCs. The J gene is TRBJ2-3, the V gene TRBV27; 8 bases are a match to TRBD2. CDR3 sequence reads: CASSLSASGTDTQYF. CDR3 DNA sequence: TGTGCCAGCAGTTTATCAGCTAGCGGGACAGATACGCAGTATTTT.